This T cell receptor (beta chain) was identified in a study of blood T cell repertoires in COVID-19 (dated by TCRdb to 2019 to 2021). Regarding the research as a whole: Samples covering the acute and convalescent phases of COVID-19 were provided by collaborators in the United States, Italy and Spain. The prospective study material was composed of cDNA or gDNA derived from T cells, B-cell-depleted T cells, or PBMCs. Where available, HLA class I and class II types were obtained from metadata supplied by the sample provider rather than from assay-based typing. Deeply sampled blood TCRbeta repertoires from subjects exposed to, actively infected with, or recovered from COVID-19 were included in the dataset. A de-identified subject ID, COVID-19 status, age in years and sex were almost always included in the sample metadata. The samples were drawn from two sources: the first 160 participants of the ongoing ImmuneRACE study, and about 1,300 subjects contributed by 6 global collaborators. A freely available public database, intended as a resource for researchers studying the immune response to SARS-CoV-2, is where the repertoires were released. What the authors observed across the whole study: Clinical and demographic metadata were provided uncurated, with the amount varying by source and participant.

Comments on this clone: Its binding antigen is unknown. No qualities accompany the bases; no much larger clone lies one base away.

TCRbeta CDR3 regions were amplified from genomic DNA using the immunoSEQ Assay, a bias-controlled multiplex PCR. From the authors' description of their analysis: Nucleated cell counts per sample were estimated from amplification of reference gene primers within the assay. Sequence reads were collapsed and filtered to measure the absolute abundance of every unique TCRbeta CDR3 rearrangement. For each sample, productive Simpson clonality was calculated as the square root of Simpson's diversity index across productive rearrangements. TCRdb's version of the immuneACCESS table is confined to in-frame rearrangements and falls short of the full clone set. An unresolved V gene accounts for under half of the shortfall where checked; the remainder is of unknown origin. That table is the source of V, J and clone size, and D and trimming were worked out from the DNA. The sample table shows a few hundred thousand clones, and about nine tenths are seen once. The top ten clonotypes cover 1% of the sample.

Whole blood was collected in K2EDTA tubes by collaborating institutions according to the institutions' own protocols. For TCRbeta analysis, collaborator samples were shipped as frozen whole blood, as isolated PBMCs, or as DNA extracted from either sample type. The receptor comes from a man aged 45 to 65 with active or convalescent COVID-19. Source material: peripheral blood.

The CDR3 region has the sequence CASSLTGVGLGYTF. In nucleotide form, the sequence is TGTGCCAGCAGCCTCACAGGGGTCGGTCTTGGCTACACCTTC. The sequence links TRBV5-4 to TRBJ1-2; the central 7 bases match TRBD1. Taken from the germline V gene (reference sequence), the CDR1 and CDR2 loops are SGHNT and YYREEE. V has 4 bases trimmed and J has 7 bases trimmed; junction bases matching no gene number 10. Reading from cysteine to phenylalanine, the CDR3 counts 14 amino acids. CDR3 DNA is the only sequence kept; it has 42 bases, read in frame from the first base.